The 2 T cell receptor beta chains reported below all come from one sample, sequenced in a study of blood T cells in healthy people across ages. It was with a sample-barcoded 5' primer and a J-beta primer mix that a second PCR of roughly 7 to 12 cycles was run. TCRdb recomputed calls from the 5' RACE reads with MiXCR, one row per CDR3 protein. The profile shows around 750,000 distinct CDR3 sequences, about 55% of them singletons. The sequenced sample consisted of blood. The receptors shown here come from an elderly man in good health.

This chain uses TRBV20-1 with TRBJ2-3, with 13 nucleotides matching TRBD2. Germline lookup yields CDR1 DFQATT and CDR2 SNEGSKA (reference sequence). This CDR3 has 15 amino acids. Trimming at V came to 5 bases and at J to 14 bases, leaving 16 bases not matched to a gene. CDR3 sequence reads: CSAAGLAGEHRDAYF. The DNA of the CDR3 is TGCAGTGCTGCCGGACTAGCGGGAGAACACAGAGACGCGTATTTT.

The rearrangement uses TRBV20-1 and TRBJ2-1; 12 bases map to TRBD2. V gave up 6 bases and J gave up 6 bases; unmatched junction bases: 15. CDR1 is DFQATT, CDR2 SNEGSKA, per germline (reference sequence). This CDR3 region has 17 residues. The CDR3 region has the DNA TGCAGTGCCCCGGCCCCCCTGACTAGCGGGAGCATCAATGAGCAGTTCTTC. It codes for CSAPAPLTSGSINEQFF.